This is a list of T cell receptor beta chains from one sample in a study of blood T cell repertoires in COVID-19. Profiled with immunoSEQ multiplex PCR; TCRdb holds only in-frame clones, not every one. This table holds 150,000 to 200,000 clones, roughly 90% found once. The sequencing sample was made of peripheral blood. The source is a man between 60 and 75 years old with active or convalescent COVID-19. Each CDR3 is given with its conserved first and last residue. The D gene is left open where the match is weak. Clone size is shown for a subset of rows, as once, few, many or a class of expanded clone.

TRBV10-1	NA	NA	TRBJ2-6	CASISGSGANVLTF	TGCGCCAGCATCTCGGGCTCTGGGGCCAACGTCCTGACTTTC
TRBV5-1	NA	NA	TRBJ2-3	CASSLVPGATTDTQYF	TGCGCCAGCAGCTTGGTACCAGGGGCGACCACAGATACGCAGTATTTT
TRBV30	NA	TRBD2	TRBJ2-1	CAWSKPLTSGTLNEQFF	TGTGCCTGGAGTAAACCCCTCACTAGCGGGACTTTAAATGAGCAGTTCTTC
TRBV12-3/TRBV12-4	NA	NA	TRBJ1-6	CASSLRPGKALHF	TGTGCCAGCAGTCTACGGCCCGGGAAGGCCCTCCACTTT
TRBV12-3/TRBV12-4	NA	TRBD1	TRBJ1-1	CASSPQGVAFF	TGTGCCAGCAGTCCTCAGGGGGTGGCTTTCTTT
TRBV5-1	NA	NA	TRBJ1-6	CASSLQGEGPSPLHF	TGCGCCAGCAGCCTGCAAGGGGAGGGCCCTTCACCCCTCCACTTT
TRBV7-2	few	NA	TRBJ2-1	CASSLIQAAYNEQFF	TGTGCCAGCAGCTTGATACAGGCCGCCTACAATGAGCAGTTCTTC
TRBV6-5	NA	TRBD1	TRBJ1-2	CASRPDREIYGYTF	TGTGCCAGCAGACCCGACAGGGAAATCTATGGCTACACCTTC
TRBV5-8	NA	NA	TRBJ1-1	CASSLWGGGNTEAFF	TGTGCCAGCAGCCTGTGGGGGGGCGGGAACACTGAAGCTTTCTTT
TRBV19	NA	TRBD1	TRBJ1-1	CASSIVQGEGTEAFF	TGTGCCAGTAGTATCGTGCAGGGGGAAGGCACTGAAGCTTTCTTT
TRBV19	once	NA	TRBJ1-1	CASKEDRYGFTEAFF	TGTGCCAGTAAGGAAGACAGGTATGGTTTCACTGAAGCTTTCTTT
TRBV12-5	NA	NA	TRBJ2-3	CASGSGLRTDTQYF	TGTGCTAGTGGTTCGGGACTCCGCACAGATACGCAGTATTTT
TRBV15	NA	NA	TRBJ2-3	CATSRGTGKSDTQYF	TGTGCCACCAGCAGAGGCACAGGGAAATCAGATACGCAGTATTTT
TRBV18	once	TRBD1	TRBJ2-2	CASRTGTNTGELFF	TGTGCCAGTCGGACAGGGACCAACACCGGGGAGCTGTTTTTT
TRBV9	NA	TRBD2	TRBJ2-5	CASSVGPGGETQYF	TGTGCCAGCAGCGTAGGACCGGGGGGAGAGACCCAGTACTTC
TRBV7-9	NA	NA	TRBJ2-7	CASSLGVSSYEQYF	TGTGCCAGCAGCTTAGGAGTGAGCTCCTACGAGCAGTACTTC